The rows below give T cell receptor beta chains drawn from one sample of a study of blood T cell repertoires in COVID-19. The repertoire was sequenced with immunoSEQ multiplex PCR; TCRdb's copy has only in-frame clones and lacks some. The sample shows 350,000 or so clones, 80% to 90% of them seen only once. The sequenced sample consisted of peripheral blood. Every receptor here comes from a woman under 40 with COVID-19, enrolled during active disease. The CDR3 runs from the conserved cysteine through the conserved F or W. A D gene is named only where the DNA matches it firmly. The size entry is marked missing in some rows and otherwise reads once, few, many or a size class.

NA	TRBV29-1	NA	TRBJ2-5	CSVGQGDSQETQYF	TGCAGCGTTGGGCAAGGGGATAGCCAAGAGACCCAGTACTTC
NA	TRBV5-1	TRBD2	TRBJ2-7	CASSPGLGGRLNEQYF	TGCGCCAGCAGCCCGGGACTGGGCGGGAGACTCAACGAGCAGTACTTC
NA	TRBV29-1	TRBD2	TRBJ2-3	CSAHLRRGSYTQYF	TGCAGCGCCCACCTTCGGCGCGGGAGTTATACGCAGTATTTT
NA	TRBV9	NA	TRBJ2-3	CASSVGAGEGGTDTQYF	TGTGCCAGCAGCGTAGGGGCGGGAGAGGGGGGCACAGATACGCAGTATTTT
once	TRBV7-3	NA	TRBJ2-6	CASSLVGAGANVLTF	TGTGCCAGCAGCTTAGTCGGGGCTGGGGCCAACGTCCTGACTTTC
few	TRBV6-4	TRBD1	TRBJ2-1	CASRKSGGSYNEQFF	TGTGCCAGCAGAAAGTCAGGGGGCTCCTACAATGAGCAGTTCTTC
NA	TRBV18	TRBD2	TRBJ2-2	CASSRLADNTGELFF	TGTGCCAGCTCCCGACTAGCGGACAACACCGGGGAGCTGTTTTTT
NA	TRBV5-1	TRBD1	TRBJ1-4	CASRPATGIDEKLFF	TGCGCCAGCAGACCGGCGACAGGGATCGATGAAAAACTGTTTTTT
NA	TRBV5-1	TRBD1	TRBJ1-6	CASCVGDREHSPLHF	TGCGCCAGCTGCGTGGGGGACAGGGAACATTCACCCCTCCACTTT
NA	TRBV30	NA	TRBJ2-7	CACRETSYEQYF	TGTGCCTGTCGGGAGACCTCCTACGAGCAGTACTTC
NA	TRBV27	NA	TRBJ2-7	CASSLLGWPPNSYEQYF	TGTGCCAGCAGTTTACTTGGCTGGCCGCCCAACTCCTACGAGCAGTACTTC
NA	TRBV7-2	NA	TRBJ1-4	CASSLGLQGGEKLFF	TGTGCCAGCAGCTTAGGTCTGCAGGGAGGTGAAAAACTGTTTTTT
NA	TRBV9	TRBD1	TRBJ2-1	CASSPGTGSSYNEQFF	TGTGCCAGCAGCCCCGGGACAGGGAGCTCCTACAATGAGCAGTTCTTC
NA	TRBV4-1	NA	TRBJ2-2	CASSQAANTGELFF	TGCGCCAGCAGCCAAGCGGCGAACACCGGGGAGCTGTTTTTT
NA	TRBV5-4	TRBD1	TRBJ2-3	CASSPDWTGLDTQYF	TGTGCCAGCAGCCCTGACTGGACAGGATTAGATACGCAGTATTTT
NA	TRBV5-1	NA	TRBJ1-4	CASSLAPQGSNEKLFF	TGCGCCAGCAGCTTGGCCCCCCAGGGGTCTAATGAAAAACTGTTTTTT
NA	TRBV5-6	TRBD2	TRBJ2-5	CASSSGGDRSPETQYF	TGTGCCAGCAGCTCGGGGGGGGACCGCAGCCCAGAGACCCAGTACTTC
NA	TRBV5-6	TRBD2	TRBJ2-3	CASSRSGGSTDTQYF	TGTGCCAGCAGCCGTAGCGGGGGTAGCACAGATACGCAGTATTTT
NA	TRBV7-3	NA	TRBJ1-1	CASSFTDRSEAFF	TGTGCCAGCAGCTTTACAGATAGATCGGAAGCTTTCTTT
NA	TRBV15	TRBD2	TRBJ2-7	CATSIGLADSSYEQYF	TGTGCCACCAGCATCGGACTAGCGGATTCCTCCTACGAGCAGTACTTC
NA	TRBV28	TRBD1	TRBJ1-2	CASSLGTVYGYTF	TGTGCCAGCAGTTTGGGGACAGTATATGGCTACACCTTC
NA	TRBV10-3	NA	TRBJ2-2	CAICGAGHFTGELFF	TGTGCCATCTGTGGGGCAGGACACTTCACCGGGGAGCTGTTTTTT
NA	TRBV6-2/TRBV6-3	NA	TRBJ2-7	CASSYTGQLLDEQYF	TGTGCCAGCAGTTACACCGGACAGCTCTTGGACGAGCAGTACTTC
once	TRBV6-5	NA	TRBJ1-3	CASSYSAQLSGNTIYF	TGTGCCAGCAGTTACTCGGCACAGCTCTCTGGAAACACCATATATTTT
once	TRBV7-9	NA	TRBJ2-7	CASRLGGSYEQYF	TGTGCCAGCAGGTTGGGCGGTTCCTACGAGCAGTACTTC
NA	TRBV6-4	NA	TRBJ2-6	CASSQTDSPGANVLTF	TGTGCCAGCAGTCAAACCGACAGCCCTGGGGCCAACGTCCTGACTTTC
NA	TRBV5-6	TRBD2	TRBJ2-7	CASSLVTSGRVEQYF	TGTGCCAGCAGCTTGGTAACTAGCGGGAGGGTCGAGCAGTACTTC
NA	TRBV28	TRBD1	TRBJ2-7	CASRTMGQGKGEQYF	TGTGCCAGCAGGACAATGGGACAGGGAAAGGGCGAGCAGTACTTC
NA	TRBV5-6	NA	TRBJ2-7	CASSLEPPGSYEQYF	TGTGCCAGCAGCTTGGAGCCCCCAGGGTCCTACGAGCAGTACTTC
NA	TRBV7-2	NA	TRBJ2-1	CASSLGRTVNNEQFF	TGTGCCAGCAGCTTAGGGAGGACAGTCAACAATGAGCAGTTCTTC
NA	TRBV5-1	TRBD1	TRBJ2-5	CASTSGTGAETQYF	TGCGCCAGCACCTCCGGGACAGGGGCGGAGACCCAGTACTTC
NA	TRBV7-3	TRBD2	TRBJ2-1	CASSPTSDTYNEQFF	TGTGCCAGCAGCCCGACTAGCGATACCTACAATGAGCAGTTCTTC
NA	TRBV6-5	NA	TRBJ2-1	CASRPRGNEQFF	TGTGCCAGCAGACCCAGGGGCAATGAGCAGTTCTTC
NA	TRBV28	TRBD2	TRBJ2-1	CASSFPTSGVKNEQFF	TGTGCCAGCAGTTTCCCGACTAGCGGGGTAAAGAATGAGCAGTTCTTC
NA	TRBV9	NA	TRBJ1-3	CASSVDGNSRSGNTIYF	TGTGCCAGCAGCGTAGACGGGAACTCCCGCTCTGGAAACACCATATATTTT
NA	TRBV10-3	NA	TRBJ2-3	CAISFGGTDTQYF	TGTGCCATCAGTTTCGGGGGCACAGATACGCAGTATTTT
NA	TRBV4-2	TRBD2	TRBJ2-7	CASSQDLRGGEQYF	TGTGCCAGCAGCCAAGATCTTCGGGGGGGTGAGCAGTACTTC
few	TRBV6-5	NA	TRBJ1-5	CASSSNVAGSSQPQHF	TGTGCCAGCAGTTCAAATGTGGCGGGGAGCAGCCAGCCCCAGCATTTT
NA	TRBV5-1	NA	TRBJ1-1	CASSLGGMNTEAFF	TGCGCCAGCAGCTTGGGGGGCATGAACACTGAAGCTTTCTTT
NA	TRBV13	NA	TRBJ1-2	CASSSNRVRVYGYTF	TGTGCCAGCAGCTCAAACAGGGTCAGGGTTTATGGCTACACCTTC
NA	TRBV9	NA	TRBJ1-6	CASSAQGINSPLHF	TGTGCCAGCAGCGCACAGGGCATTAATTCACCCCTCCACTTT
NA	TRBV9	NA	TRBJ1-3	CASSVASSLSGNTIYF	TGTGCCAGCAGCGTAGCTTCCAGTCTTTCTGGAAACACCATATATTTT
NA	TRBV28	NA	TRBJ2-7	CASSFSGVGYEQYF	TGTGCCAGCAGTTTTTCAGGGGTGGGTTACGAGCAGTACTTC
NA	TRBV28	NA	TRBJ2-7	CASGTPTLYEQYF	TGTGCCAGCGGGACTCCAACTCTCTACGAGCAGTACTTC
NA	TRBV28	NA	TRBJ2-7	CASSFGQNYEQYF	TGTGCCAGCAGTTTTGGGCAAAACTACGAGCAGTACTTC
NA	TRBV29-1	NA	TRBJ2-1	CSAKGLTTTTSYNEQFF	TGCAGCGCCAAGGGACTTACCACCACCACCTCCTACAATGAGCAGTTCTTC
NA	TRBV12-3/TRBV12-4	NA	TRBJ1-1	CASSARDTEAFF	TGTGCCAGCAGTGCCCGCGACACTGAAGCTTTCTTT
NA	TRBV28	NA	TRBJ1-5	CASSPPGQPQHF	TGTGCCAGCAGTCCCCCGGGACAGCCCCAGCATTTT
NA	TRBV6-5	NA	TRBJ2-2	CASRVWAPGELFF	TGTGCCAGCAGGGTCTGGGCTCCCGGGGAGCTGTTTTTT
NA	TRBV5-1	TRBD2	TRBJ2-1	CASSAPSGRPYNEQFF	TGCGCCAGCAGCGCACCTAGCGGGAGGCCCTACAATGAGCAGTTCTTC
NA	TRBV2	NA	TRBJ2-3	CASSEGLRATDTQYF	TGTGCCAGCAGTGAAGGCCTGAGGGCCACAGATACGCAGTATTTT
NA	TRBV19	TRBD2	TRBJ2-7	CASSPGLGGRQAEQYF	TGTGCCAGTAGCCCCGGACTAGGCGGGAGGCAAGCCGAGCAGTACTTC
NA	TRBV4-3	NA	TRBJ1-3	CASSQGRTSGNTIYF	TGCGCCAGCAGCCAAGGCCGGACATCCGGAAACACCATATATTTT
NA	TRBV5-6	TRBD2	TRBJ2-7	CASRFSGSYEQYF	TGTGCCAGCAGGTTTAGCGGGTCTTACGAGCAGTACTTC
NA	TRBV4-2	NA	TRBJ1-5	CASSQEGRAQPQHF	TGTGCCAGCAGCCAAGAAGGCAGGGCTCAGCCCCAGCATTTT
NA	TRBV3-1/TRBV3-2	TRBD1	TRBJ1-6	CASSQTGDIIPLHF	TGTGCCAGCAGCCAAACAGGGGATATCATCCCCCTCCACTTT
NA	TRBV11-3	TRBD2	TRBJ2-1	CASSSGLAVLNEQFF	TGTGCCAGCAGCTCGGGACTAGCGGTACTCAATGAGCAGTTCTTC
NA	TRBV4-1	TRBD1	TRBJ1-4	CASSRSGTGRSLNEKLFF	TGCGCCAGCAGCCGATCCGGGACAGGGAGATCGCTTAATGAAAAACTGTTTTTT
NA	TRBV5-1	NA	TRBJ2-7	CASSLTGGSQKYF	TGCGCCAGCAGCTTGACAGGTGGCAGTCAGAAGTACTTC